Reported below is one TCR beta chain. Its specificity is not known. These data belong to a study of cytomegalovirus exposure and HLA in healthy donors. General observations from the study: The study flagged about 160 TCR beta chains as cytomegalovirus-associated. Among TCR sequences, most were rare, though some public TCRs appeared in many donors.

The CDR3 length is 14 residues. V lost 5 bases, J lost 0 bases, and 10 bases lay in between. CDR1 and CDR2 from the germline V gene are SGHTA and FQGNSA. The donors were part of the validation cohort, which consisted of about 120 subjects and was separate from the first cohort of under 850 subjects. Libraries were prepared by immunoSEQ multiplex PCR; TCRdb keeps only in-frame clonotypes and omits some of them. Of 60,000 or so clones listed, around 90% are singletons. The sequence came from a woman aged 25 to 39 in good health and CMV-seronegative. Sequencing input: PBMCs. The chain uses TRBV7-2 and TRBJ1-1, with D uncertain. CDR3 amino acids: CASSRGGMNTEAFF. The CDR3 DNA reads TGTGCCAGCAGCCGGGGAGGGATGAACACTGAAGCTTTCTTT.